The 15 T cell receptor beta chains listed next were all sequenced from one sample in a study of blood T cell repertoires in COVID-19. Method: immunoSEQ multiplex PCR; TCRdb's copy keeps in-frame clones and lacks some. Here the sample spans some 350,000 clones, more than 80% being singletons. The sample consisted of peripheral blood. Every receptor here comes from a woman aged 30 to 39 with COVID-19, enrolled during active disease.

The gene calls are TRBV9 and TRBJ2-3; D remains unclear. The CDR3 has 13 residues. Germline values: CDR1 SGDLS, CDR2 YYNGEE. V gave up 6 bases and J gave up 3 bases, with 11 bases separating them. The CDR3 region is CASNRVATDTQYF. CDR3 in DNA: TGTGCCAGCAATCGGGTAGCAACAGATACGCAGTATTTT.

This chain uses TRBV19 with TRBJ1-6, with 9 nucleotides matching TRBD1. The V gene's germline CDR1 is LNHDA and CDR2 SQIVND (reference sequence). With 8 bases clipped from V and 5 bases from J, the junction kept 4 bases outside the gene matches. This CDR3 spans 14 amino acids. The CDR3: CASRTGENNSPLHF. Written as DNA, the CDR3 is TGTGCCAGTCGGACAGGGGAGAATAATTCACCCCTCCACTTT.

The genes are TRBV19 and TRBJ1-5; TRBD1 might be the D (6 bases). The CDR3 is 12 amino acids. The germline V gene has CDR1 LNHDA and CDR2 SQIVND (reference sequence). V lost 4 bases, J lost 9 bases, and 10 bases lay in between. The chain's CDR3 is CASSTGQGPQHF. CDR3 DNA: TGTGCCAGTAGTACGGGACAAGGGCCCCAGCATTTT.

This clone occurred once. The chain employs TRBV6-5 and TRBJ2-1; a weak D match, TRBD2 (6 bases). V shed 2 bases and J shed 8 bases, with 13 bases lying between them. Germline V CDR1 and CDR2: MNHEY, SVGAGI. The CDR3 contains 14 residues. As DNA, the CDR3 is TGTGCCAGCAGTTACCCCCGGGGGTTCGATGAGCAGTTCTTC. Its protein product is CASSYPRGFDEQFF.

The chain employs TRBV12-3 or TRBV12-4 and TRBJ2-2, with 8 bases identical to TRBD1. The CDR3 covers 13 residues. Unmatched junction bases numbered 3, after V lost 6 bases and J lost 6 bases. CDR3: CASSRTGPGELFF. The DNA for the CDR3 is TGTGCCAGCAGCAGGACAGGGCCCGGGGAGCTGTTTTTT.

This rearrangement joins TRBV2 to TRBJ1-5; no firm D call. The CDR3 extends over 14 amino acids. Deletions cut 6 bases from V and 6 bases from J, with 15 bases between. Germline V CDR1 and CDR2: SNHLY, FYNNEI. The CDR3 spells CASSDDGGGQPQHF. DNA for the CDR3: TGTGCCAGCAGCGACGACGGCGGAGGTCAGCCCCAGCATTTT.

The chain is built from TRBV6-2 or TRBV6-3 and TRBJ2-2; 12 bases align to TRBD2. Germline-derived CDR1 and CDR2 are MNHEY and SVGEGT. CDR3 length equals 17 residues. V lost 2 bases to trimming and J lost 5 bases; unmatched junction nucleotides: 6. The CDR3 nucleotides read TGTGCCAGCAGTTACCCCTCTAGCGGGAGGGGTACCGGGGAGCTGTTTTTT. Residues: CASSYPSSGRGTGELFF.

The rearrangement uses TRBV19 and TRBJ1-4; 7 bases map to TRBD1. V shed 5 bases, J shed 7 bases, and the junction held 10 bases outside the gene matches. From germline, CDR1 is LNHDA and CDR2 SQIVND (reference sequence). The CDR3 consists of 15 residues. The CDR3 DNA is TGTGCCAGTAGTTTACAGGGGCTGAGAGGTGAAAAACTGTTTTTT. It specifies CASSLQGLRGEKLFF.

Only one count was recorded for this clone. This sequence joins TRBV4-3 and TRBJ2-5, with 9 bases matching TRBD2. The CDR3 contains 15 residues. Germline V gives CDR1 LGHNA, CDR2 YSLEER. Unmatched junction bases numbered 2, after V lost 0 bases and J lost 3 bases. CDR3 nucleotides: TGCGCCAGCAGCCAAGATTTAGCGGGAGAAGAGACCCAGTACTTC. Residues: CASSQDLAGEETQYF.

DNA for the CDR3: TGTGCCAGCAGTGCCCAGGGTGCCAATCAGCCCCAGCATTTT. Its protein product is CASSAQGANQPQHF. The V and J genes are TRBV27 and TRBJ1-5, with a possible D match to TRBD1 (5 bases). This CDR3 region has 14 residues. Trimming cost V 5 bases and J 3 bases, with 11 bases left between them. The germline gives CDR1 MNHEY, CDR2 SMNVEV (reference sequence).

The chain employs TRBV4-3 and TRBJ1-2, with 9 bases aligning to TRBD1. V was clipped by 5 bases and J by 4 bases; unmatched bases: 17. The germline CDR1 and CDR2 sequences are LGHNA and YSLEER. This CDR3 has 18 residues. Here the CDR3 reads CASSDNRGPFVFSYGYTF. The CDR3 DNA is TGCGCCAGCAGCGATAACAGGGGGCCGTTTGTCTTCAGCTATGGCTACACCTTC.

The chain couples TRBV13 to TRBJ2-7, with TRBD1 matching over 9 bases. The junction had 5 bases not matched to a gene; V was cut back by 5 bases and J by 3 bases. The CDR3 has 14 residues. CDR1 and CDR2 from the germline V gene are PRHDT and FYEKMQ (reference sequence). In nucleotides, the CDR3 is TGTGCCAGCAGCCCCGGGACAGGGTACTACGAGCAGTACTTC. Amino acid sequence: CASSPGTGYYEQYF.

This sequence joins TRBV19 and TRBJ2-2; TRBD2 aligns across 12 bases. J was trimmed by 5 bases and V by 9 bases; bases with no gene match: 10. The CDR3 is made up of 16 amino acids. CDR1 and CDR2 (germline): LNHDA, SQIVND (reference sequence). CDR3: CASASSGGAVTGELFF. CDR3 bases: TGTGCCAGCGCGTCTAGCGGGGGGGCTGTGACCGGGGAGCTGTTTTTT.

J is TRBJ1-2 and V is TRBV15; D unresolved. With 3 bases removed from V and 3 bases from J, the gap between germline ends came to 11 bases. This CDR3 is 14 amino acids long. CDR1 is LNHNV, CDR2 YYDKDF, per germline (reference sequence). For the CDR3, the DNA is TGTGCCACCAGCAGCGATAGGGAGTACTATGGCTACACCTTC. Its translation is CATSSDREYYGYTF.

This clone was observed once. CDR3: CASRPDRVRMNTEAFF. The DNA for the CDR3 is TGTGCCAGCAGACCGGACAGGGTTAGGATGAACACTGAAGCTTTCTTT. The rearrangement joins TRBV5-4 to TRBJ1-1; 8 nucleotides line up with TRBD1. V shed 5 bases and J 0 bases; nucleotides not matched to a gene: 9. Per the germline V gene, CDR1 is SGHNT and CDR2 is YYREEE (reference sequence). This CDR3 is built from 16 residues.